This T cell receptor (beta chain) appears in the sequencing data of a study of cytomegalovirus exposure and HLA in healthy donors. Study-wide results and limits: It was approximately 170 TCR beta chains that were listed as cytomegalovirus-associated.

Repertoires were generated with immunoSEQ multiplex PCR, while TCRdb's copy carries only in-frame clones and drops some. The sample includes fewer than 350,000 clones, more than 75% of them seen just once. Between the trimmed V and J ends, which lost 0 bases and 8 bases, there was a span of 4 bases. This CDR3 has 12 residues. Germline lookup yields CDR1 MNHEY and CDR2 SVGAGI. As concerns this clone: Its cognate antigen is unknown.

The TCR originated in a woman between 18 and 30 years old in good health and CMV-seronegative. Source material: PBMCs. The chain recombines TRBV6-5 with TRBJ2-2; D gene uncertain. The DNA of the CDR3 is TGTGCCAGCAGTTACTCTCGGGGGGAGCTGTTTTTT. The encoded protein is CASSYSRGELFF.